The T cell receptor beta chain described here comes from a study of CD8 T cells in ankylosing spondylitis. General observations from the study: Ankylosing spondylitis blood appeared to carry a characteristic TCR beta motif of several highly homologous variants.

The germline gives CDR1 SNHLY, CDR2 FYNNEI. The CDR3 is made up of 15 amino acids. Deletions cut 6 bases from V and 0 bases from J, with 11 bases between. MiXCR, run by TCRdb on the 5' RACE reads, gives a single entry per CDR3 protein. The data contain about 450,000 distinct CDR3 sequences, roughly a quarter of them seen just once; the ten biggest clones take up about 0.9%. Note on this clonotype: Its antigen remains unidentified.

The J gene is TRBJ2-2, the V gene TRBV2; D is possibly TRBD2 (5 bases). The source of this sequence is a male donor with ankylosing spondylitis. Material: blood, either unsorted or a sorted T cell fraction (not recorded which). The CDR3 spells CASRQTRTNTGELFF. The CDR3 DNA is TGTGCCAGCAGGCAAACTAGAACGAACACCGGGGAGCTGTTTTTT.